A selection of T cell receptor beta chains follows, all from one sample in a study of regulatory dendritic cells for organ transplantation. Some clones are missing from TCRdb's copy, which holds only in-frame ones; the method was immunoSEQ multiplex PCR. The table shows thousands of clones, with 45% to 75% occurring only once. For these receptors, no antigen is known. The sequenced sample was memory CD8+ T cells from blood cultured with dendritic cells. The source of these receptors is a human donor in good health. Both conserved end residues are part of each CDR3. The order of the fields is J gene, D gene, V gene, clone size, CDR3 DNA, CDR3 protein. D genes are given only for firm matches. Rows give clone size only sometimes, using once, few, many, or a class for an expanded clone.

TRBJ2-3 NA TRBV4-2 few TGTGCCAGCAGCCAAGATAATAGAGGCACAGATACGCAGTATTTT CASSQDNRGTDTQYF
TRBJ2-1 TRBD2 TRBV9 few TGTGCCAGCAGCTTGAGCGGGGGTTCCTACAATGAGCAGTTCTTC CASSLSGGSYNEQFF
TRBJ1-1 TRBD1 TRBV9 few TGTGCCAGCAGTCCTTTACAGGGGGCGAACACTGAAGCTTTCTTT CASSPLQGANTEAFF
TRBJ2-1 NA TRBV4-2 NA TGTGCCAGCAGCAACATGGAACAGAGCTCCTACAATGAGCAGTTCTTC CASSNMEQSSYNEQFF
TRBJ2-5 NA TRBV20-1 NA TGCAGTGCTTGGACTCCGGAGACCCAGTACTTC CSAWTPETQYF
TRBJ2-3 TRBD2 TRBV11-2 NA TGTGCCAGCAGCTGGCTAGCGGGGTCACGAACAGATACGCAGTATTTT CASSWLAGSRTDTQYF
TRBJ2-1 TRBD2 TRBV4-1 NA TGCGCCAGCAGCCAAGAAAGCGGGGGGGCCTTTGAGCAGTTCTTC CASSQESGGAFEQFF
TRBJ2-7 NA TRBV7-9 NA TGTGCCAGCAGCTTGTTTGGATCAGGGATCGGCGACGAGCAGTACTTC CASSLFGSGIGDEQYF
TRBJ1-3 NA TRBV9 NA TGTGCCAGCAGCGTACTCTCAGGGGATTTAGGCGGAAACACCATATATTTT CASSVLSGDLGGNTIYF
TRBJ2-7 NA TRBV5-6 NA TGTGCCAGCACCGGGAGATACGAGCAGTACTTC CASTGRYEQYF
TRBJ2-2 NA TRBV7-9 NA TGTGCCAGCAGCCCAGTCGGGACTTCCAACACCGGGGAGCTGTTTTTT CASSPVGTSNTGELFF
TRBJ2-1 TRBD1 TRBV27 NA TGTGCCAGCAGTTGGGGGACAGGGGTCAATGAGCAGTTCTTC CASSWGTGVNEQFF
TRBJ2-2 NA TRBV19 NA TGTGCCAGTAGTATGGGCTACCGCACCGGGGAGCTGTTTTTT CASSMGYRTGELFF
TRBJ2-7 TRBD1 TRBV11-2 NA TGTGCCAGCAGCTTGTGGGGACAGCCCACCGGGCAGTACTTC CASSLWGQPTGQYF
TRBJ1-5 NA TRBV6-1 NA TGTGCCAGCAGTGAATGGCGGAATAGCAATCAGCCCCAGCATTTT CASSEWRNSNQPQHF
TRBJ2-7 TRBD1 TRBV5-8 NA TGTGCCAGCAGCACACGACAGGGTCCCACCTACGAGCAGTACTTC CASSTRQGPTYEQYF
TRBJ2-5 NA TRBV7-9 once TGTGCCAGCAGCGGACTGAGGACGCAAGAGACCCAGTACTTC CASSGLRTQETQYF
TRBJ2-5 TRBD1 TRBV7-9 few TGTGCCAGCAGCTTCGGCCAGGGGGCGATTTTAGAGACCCAGTACTTC CASSFGQGAILETQYF
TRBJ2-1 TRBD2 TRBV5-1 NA TGCGCCAGCAGCCAGGCGGGGGGCTACAATGAGCAGTTCTTC CASSQAGGYNEQFF
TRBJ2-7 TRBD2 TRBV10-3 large TGTGCCATCAGCCCGACTAGCGGGGGCTACGAGCAGTACTTC CAISPTSGGYEQYF
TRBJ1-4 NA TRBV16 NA TGTGCCAGCAGCCAAGGCGCAGGAAATAATGAAAAACTGTTTTTT CASSQGAGNNEKLFF
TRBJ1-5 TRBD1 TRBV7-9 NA TGTGCCAGCAGCCCAGGGACAGGGACTCAGCCCCAGCATTTT CASSPGTGTQPQHF
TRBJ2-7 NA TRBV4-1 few TGCGCCAGCAGCCAAGATCGTACCGGAGACTACGAGCAGTACTTC CASSQDRTGDYEQYF
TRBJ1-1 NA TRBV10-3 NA TGTGCCATCAGTGAGTTACTCCACACTGAAGCTTTCTTT CAISELLHTEAFF
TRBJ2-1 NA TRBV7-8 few TGTGCCAGCAGCCCAACACTGGCAGGATACAATGAGCAGTTCTTC CASSPTLAGYNEQFF
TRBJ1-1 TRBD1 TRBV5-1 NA TGCGCCAGCAGCCTAGCCGGGACAGGTTCTTTCTTT CASSLAGTGSFF
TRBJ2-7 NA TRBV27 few TGTGCCAGCAGATCCCCCGTCCTCTACGAGCAGTACTTC CASRSPVLYEQYF
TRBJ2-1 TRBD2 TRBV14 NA TGTGCCAGCAGCCAAGAGGGGGGGGTGAACTACAATGAGCAGTTCTTC CASSQEGGVNYNEQFF
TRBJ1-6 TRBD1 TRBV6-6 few TGTGCCAGCAGTTATTTAAGGGGGCGAAATAATTCACCCCTCCACTTT CASSYLRGRNNSPLHF
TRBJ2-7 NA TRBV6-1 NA TGTGCCAGCAGTGAATTCCGACAGAACCCCTACGAGCAGTACTTC CASSEFRQNPYEQYF
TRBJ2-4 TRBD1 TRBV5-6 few TGTGCCAGCAGCATAGACGGACAGGGGAAAAACATTCAGTACTTC CASSIDGQGKNIQYF
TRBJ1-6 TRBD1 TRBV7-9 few TGTGCCAGCAGCTTAGGGGCAGGGGGAGACTCACCCCTCCACTTT CASSLGAGGDSPLHF
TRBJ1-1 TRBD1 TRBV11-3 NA TGTGCCAGCAGCTTAGCGGGGGACAGGAAAACAGCTTTCTTT CASSLAGDRKTAFF
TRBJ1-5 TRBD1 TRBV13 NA TGTGCCAGCAGCCGGACAGGGGTTAGCAATCAGCCCCAGCATTTT CASSRTGVSNQPQHF
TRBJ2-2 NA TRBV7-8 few TGTGCCAGCAGCTTAGGGCTGGGAGGCTACGGGGAGCTGTTTTTT CASSLGLGGYGELFF
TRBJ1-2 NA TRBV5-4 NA TGTGCCAGCAGCTTGGTCGGGGAATCCTATGGCTACACCTTC CASSLVGESYGYTF
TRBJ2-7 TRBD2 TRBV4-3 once TGCGCCAGCAGCCTAGGGCGGGGGAGTGTCGAGCAGTACTTC CASSLGRGSVEQYF
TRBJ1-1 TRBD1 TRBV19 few TGTGCCAGTAGTCCATACAGGGGGAACACTGAAGCTTTCTTT CASSPYRGNTEAFF
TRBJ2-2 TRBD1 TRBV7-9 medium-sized TGTGCCAGCAGCTTAAAGGGGGCTATAACCGGGGAGCTGTTTTTT CASSLKGAITGELFF
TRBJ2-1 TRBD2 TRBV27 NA TGTGCCAGCAGTTTCTTCCTCCTAGCGGGGGGTCATGAGCAGTTCTTC CASSFFLLAGGHEQFF
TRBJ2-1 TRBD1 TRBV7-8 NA TGTGCCAGCAGCCCCCTACAGGGGGTGCCCTACAATGAGCAGTTCTTC CASSPLQGVPYNEQFF
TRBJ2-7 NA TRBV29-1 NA TGCAGCGTTGAAGGTGGAGAGGACACCTTAGTCTACGAGCAGTACTTC CSVEGGEDTLVYEQYF
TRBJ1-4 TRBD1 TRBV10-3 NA TGTGCCAGCCGGGACAGGCTAACTAATGAAAAACTGTTTTTT CASRDRLTNEKLFF
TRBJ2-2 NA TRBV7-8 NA TGTGCCAGCAGCTTAGGGAGTGGCGGGGAGCTGTTTTTT CASSLGSGGELFF
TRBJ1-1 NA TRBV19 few TGTGCCAGTAGTATACGCAGACAGAACACTGAAGCTTTCTTT CASSIRRQNTEAFF
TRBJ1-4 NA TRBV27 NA TGTGCCAGCAGTTTTGGCGGGACTGGGGAAAAACTGTTTTTT CASSFGGTGEKLFF
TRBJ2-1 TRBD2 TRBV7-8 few TGTGCCAGCAGCTTAGGTGTGGGACTACACTCCTACAATGAGCAGTTCTTC CASSLGVGLHSYNEQFF
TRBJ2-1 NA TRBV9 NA TGTGCCAGCAGCGCGGGGGACGGCGGTGCTGAGCAGTTCTTC CASSAGDGGAEQFF
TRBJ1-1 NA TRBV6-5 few TGTGCCAGCAGTTATAGCGGCGGGGCTGAAGCTTTCTTT CASSYSGGAEAFF
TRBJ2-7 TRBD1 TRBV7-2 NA TGTGCCAGCAGCTACCGGGGACAGCAGACCTACGAGCAGTACTTC CASSYRGQQTYEQYF